What follows is one T cell receptor beta chain and its context. The sample belongs to a study of blood T cell repertoires in COVID-19. Whole-study context: Both acute and convalescent COVID-19 samples were obtained from the United States, Italy and Spain. PBMCs, B-cell-depleted T cells, or T cells were the source of the cDNA or gDNA that made up the material.

Per the germline V gene, CDR1 is SGHNT and CDR2 is YYREEE (reference sequence). The CDR3 extends over 16 amino acids. V shed 0 bases and J 9 bases; nucleotides not matched to a gene: 11. In the original processing: Amplifying reference gene primers gave estimates of nucleated cell counts. Using immunoSEQ multiplex PCR, the repertoire was profiled, and TCRdb retains in-frame clones only, with some absent. The V and J calls and the clone size are those of that table, but D and trimming were determined from the DNA. Here the sample spans around 86,000 clones, approximately 87% being singletons. The TCR was taken from a human donor with acute or convalescent COVID-19. The donor label of this sample is uncertain. This chain joins TRBV5-4 and TRBJ2-1; 8 nucleotides agree with TRBD2. Sequenced material: peripheral blood. The CDR3 sequence is CASSLGPGRGGSEQFF. CDR3 DNA sequence: TGTGCCAGCAGCTTGGGTCCGGGACGCGGGGGGAGTGAGCAGTTCTTC. The full variable domain, its missing parts supplied by reference TRBV5-4 and TRBJ2-1, is ETGVTQSPTHLIKTRGQQVTLRCSSQSGHNTVSWYQQALGQGPQFIFQYYREEENGRGNFPPRFSGLQFPNYSSELNVNALELDDSALYLCASSLGPGRGGSEQFFGPGTRLTVL.